This TCR beta chain is drawn from a study of T cell repertoires in cytomegalovirus infection. Study-wide context: Peptides in the study included HLA-C-restricted and HLA-B-restricted CMV epitopes.

Germline V gives CDR1 SGHTA, CDR2 FQGNSA. Trimming left V 3 bases short and J 1 base short, with 14 bases between. This CDR3 has 16 residues. Using its own MiXCR run on the reads, TCRdb lists one record per CDR3 protein. Of under 850,000 distinct CDR3 sequences in the sample, roughly 33% were seen once. This clonotype came up many times. As yet, its antigen is unknown. The sequence was obtained from a human donor in good health (CMV status not recorded). Some clones in this sample may be carry-over from other donors' samples. This specimen consisted of cultured PBMCs, obtained from culture after CMV antigen stimulation. V usage is TRBV7-2 and J usage is TRBJ2-3; D might be TRBD2 (6 bases). CDR3 nucleotide sequence: TGTGCCAGCAGCTTGGTCGCGTCGGGAGGCACAGATACGCAGTATTTT. Protein product: CASSLVASGGTDTQYF.